This is a list of T cell receptor beta chains from one sample in a study of blood T cells in healthy people across ages. TCRdb re-analysed the 5' RACE reads in MiXCR, keeping a single row per CDR3 protein. The sample contains about 900,000 distinct CDR3 sequences, roughly 43% of which appear only once. Sequencing was done on a sample of blood. These receptors were obtained from a man aged 25-45 years in good health. The CDR3 runs from the conserved cysteine through the conserved F or W. D genes are given only for firm matches. The size of a clone is reported for some rows only, either as once, few or many, or as a class for expanded clones.

j_call	clone_size	d_call	v_call	cdr3_nt	cdr3_aa
TRBJ1-5	once	NA	TRBV12-3/TRBV12-4	TGTGCCAGCAGTGTGGCAGCCCGGGCCCAGCATTTT	CASSVAARAQHF
TRBJ2-6	NA	NA	TRBV9	TGTGCCAGCAGCGCGCAGGGGCACACAATCTCTGGGGCCAACGTCCTGACTTTC	CASSAQGHTISGANVLTF
TRBJ1-5	once	NA	TRBV21-1	TGTGCCAGCAGCAAAGTTGGTCAATGGGTGACAGGGGAGATTAGCAATCAGCCCCAGCATTTT	CASSKVGQWVTGEISNQPQHF
TRBJ2-3	NA	NA	TRBV10-3	TGTGCCATCAGTGGGTGGCAGGGGAGCACAGATACGCAGTATTTT	CAISGWQGSTDTQYF
TRBJ2-5	few	NA	TRBV20-1	TGCAGTGCTATAAAGGGGAAAGAGACCCAGTACTTC	CSAIKGKETQYF
TRBJ2-1	NA	TRBD2	TRBV7-2	TGTGCCAGCAGCATCAGCGGGGGGGCCGCGTATGAGCAGTTCTTC	CASSISGGAAYEQFF
TRBJ2-1	many	TRBD2	TRBV6-4	TGTGCCAGCAGTGGGCTAGCGGGGAACGATGAGCAGTTCTTC	CASSGLAGNDEQFF
TRBJ1-1	NA	TRBD1	TRBV11-2	TGTGCCAGCAGCACTACAGGGGCGAACACTGAAGCTTTCTTT	CASSTTGANTEAFF
TRBJ1-2	NA	NA	TRBV27	TGTGCCAGCAGAACAGCCTTACCGACGGCAAAGCATGGCTACACCTTC	CASRTALPTAKHGYTF
TRBJ2-3	few	TRBD2	TRBV4-1	TGCGCCAGCAGCCAGGGGACTAGCGGGGTAGATACGCAGTATTTT	CASSQGTSGVDTQYF
TRBJ2-5	few	TRBD2	TRBV28	TGTGCCAGCGCTGTCGGACTAGCGAAGACCCAGTACTTC	CASAVGLAKTQYF
TRBJ2-7	many	NA	TRBV20-1	TGCAGTGCTCCCCATGGGCGGGACCTTATCGAGCAGTACTTC	CSAPHGRDLIEQYF
TRBJ2-1	few	TRBD1	TRBV10-3	TGTGCCATCAGCGGGACAGAGGAGTTCAATGAGCAGTTCTTC	CAISGTEEFNEQFF
TRBJ2-5	many	NA	TRBV12-3/TRBV12-4	TGTGCCAGCACCTTTCGTGGGACCCAGTACTTC	CASTFRGTQYF
TRBJ2-3	few	NA	TRBV29-1	TGCAGCGTGAAGGGGGGGGGCCCCGATACGCAGTATTTT	CSVKGGGPDTQYF
TRBJ2-7	many	NA	TRBV2	TGTGCCAGCAGGCCGCAGGGAGCCTACGAGCAGTACTTC	CASRPQGAYEQYF
TRBJ2-5	few	TRBD2	TRBV12-3/TRBV12-4	TGTGCCAGCACCTCAGCGGGGGGGCTACAAGAGACCCAGTACTTC	CASTSAGGLQETQYF
TRBJ2-7	few	NA	TRBV10-3	TGTGCCATCAGTGTGAGCTCCTACGAGCAGTACTTC	CAISVSSYEQYF
TRBJ1-2	few	NA	TRBV12-3/TRBV12-4	TGTGCCAGCAGTTTAGTAGGACACCCTATTTATGGCTACACCTTC	CASSLVGHPIYGYTF
TRBJ1-2	NA	NA	TRBV27	TGTGCCAGCAGTTTATGGGGAACAGGAGAAATTAACTATGGCTACACCTTC	CASSLWGTGEINYGYTF
TRBJ2-1	NA	TRBD1	TRBV7-8	TGTGCCAGCAGCCCGGGGACAGTTTCTTCCAATGAGCAGTTCTTC	CASSPGTVSSNEQFF
TRBJ2-5	few	TRBD1	TRBV20-1	TGCAGTGCTTCTACAGGGGGCTTAGAGACCCAGTACTTC	CSASTGGLETQYF
TRBJ2-3	NA	NA	TRBV20-1	TGCAGTGCTAGAGGACGGGACGACTCAGATACGCAGTATTTT	CSARGRDDSDTQYF
TRBJ2-1	NA	NA	TRBV7-2	TGTGCCAGCAGCTTATCTCAAGTCAATGAGCAGTTCTTC	CASSLSQVNEQFF
TRBJ1-1	NA	TRBD1	TRBV7-6	TGTGCCAGCAGCCACGGACAGGGGAACACTGAAGCTTTCTTT	CASSHGQGNTEAFF
TRBJ2-1	few	TRBD2	TRBV7-2	TGTGCCAGCCCGGGGGGGCCGGGAAATGAGCAGTTCTTC	CASPGGPGNEQFF
TRBJ1-6	NA	NA	TRBV5-1	TGCGCCAGCACCTTTACGACAGAGTATAATTCACCCCTCCACTTT	CASTFTTEYNSPLHF
TRBJ2-3	NA	TRBD1	TRBV10-3	TGTGCCATCAGTCGTACACAGGGGGCTGGGGTTATTACGCAGTATTTT	CAISRTQGAGVITQYF
TRBJ2-3	NA	TRBD2	TRBV20-1	TGCAGAGCTAGAGGGCGGGGGAGAGATACGCAGTATTTT	CRARGRGRDTQYF
TRBJ2-5	NA	NA	TRBV12-3/TRBV12-4	TGTGCCAGCAGCTCCATGGCAGGGGCTGAGACCCAGTACTTC	CASSSMAGAETQYF
TRBJ1-5	few	NA	TRBV4-1	TGCGCCAGCAGCCAGGCAATTAATCAGCCCCAGCATTTT	CASSQAINQPQHF
TRBJ2-7	NA	TRBD1	TRBV12-3/TRBV12-4	TGTGCCAGCAGTTTGGGGAGGGGGAAGGCCACAAGGACAGGGGGCTTTCACGAGCAGTACTTC	CASSLGRGKATRTGGFHEQYF
TRBJ2-7	NA	NA	TRBV27	TGTGCCAGCAGTCGGGAAGAATACAATGAGCAGTACTTC	CASSREEYNEQYF
TRBJ2-3	NA	TRBD2	TRBV12-3/TRBV12-4	TGTGCCAGCAGTAAGACTAGCGGGAGAGATACGCAGTATTTT	CASSKTSGRDTQYF
TRBJ2-5	NA	TRBD2	TRBV5-1	TGCGCCAGCAGCTTGGCCGTGCCTAGCGGTAAAAAGACCCAGTACTTC	CASSLAVPSGKKTQYF
TRBJ2-1	NA	NA	TRBV3-1	TGTGCCAGCAGCTCTCTCTCGGCGGGGAGCTCCTACAATGAGCAGTTCTTC	CASSSLSAGSSYNEQFF
TRBJ1-2	NA	NA	TRBV6-6	TGTGCCAGCAGTTACTCAAGAGGCTACACCTTC	CASSYSRGYTF
TRBJ2-7	NA	NA	TRBV20-1	TGCAGTGCTGAGGGTGTCGGGGTCGAGCAGTACTTC	CSAEGVGVEQYF
TRBJ1-2	NA	NA	TRBV6-5	TGTGCCAGCAGTTACTCTTCAGGGAACTATGGCTACACCTTC	CASSYSSGNYGYTF
TRBJ2-4	many	TRBD2	TRBV29-1	TGCAGCGTTGCAGAGCGGGGAGGCAAAAACATTCAGTACTTC	CSVAERGGKNIQYF
TRBJ1-2	NA	TRBD1	TRBV6-6	TGTGCCAGCAGGGGGGGACAGAACTATGGCTACACCTTC	CASRGGQNYGYTF
TRBJ2-7	NA	TRBD2	TRBV6-5	TGTGCCAGCAGTTACTCGCGGCTAGCGGGGACAAATTTCTACGAGCAGTACTTC	CASSYSRLAGTNFYEQYF
TRBJ1-2	once	TRBD1	TRBV9	TGTGCCAGCAGCGTAGGGAGACAGGGGGCAAATGGCTACACCTTC	CASSVGRQGANGYTF
TRBJ2-1	NA	NA	TRBV4-1	TGCGCCAGCAGCCTCCCCGGGACGTTCAATGAGCAGTTCTTC	CASSLPGTFNEQFF